One sample yielded the 18 T cell receptor beta chains listed below, sequenced in a study of shared clonotypes between healthy human individuals. Repertoires were generated with immunoSEQ multiplex PCR, while TCRdb's copy carries only in-frame clones and drops some. The table includes hundreds of thousands of clones, around 97% detected once. Sequenced sample: naive CD4+ T cells sorted from blood. The subset here: CD45RA+ positively selected. Receptors originate from a woman in her 30s in good health.

J is TRBJ2-7 and V is TRBV27; a weak D match, TRBD2 (6 bases). CDR3 length: 14 amino acids. The germline CDR1 and CDR2 sequences are MNHEY and SMNVEV (reference sequence). Trimming left V 7 bases short and J 2 bases short, with 15 bases between. CDR3 region: CASTPASDPYEQYF. The CDR3 DNA reads TGTGCCAGCACTCCCGCTAGCGACCCCTACGAGCAGTACTTC.

This clone was recorded a few times. The CDR3 sequence is CASTSTLRGEQYF. CDR3 nucleotide sequence: TGTGCCAGTACCTCAACCCTCAGGGGCGAGCAGTACTTC. The gene calls are TRBV19 and TRBJ2-7; D perhaps matches TRBD1 (6 bases). CDR1 and CDR2 from the germline V gene are LNHDA and SQIVND (reference sequence). V was pared by 7 bases and J by 6 bases, with 16 bases between. This CDR3 spans 13 amino acids. The entire variable domain, with the rest obtained from reference TRBV19 and TRBJ2-7, is as follows: DGGITQSPKYLFRKEGQNVTLSCEQNLNHDAMYWYRQDPGQGLRLIYYSQIVNDFQKGDIAEGYSVSREKKESFPLTVTSAQKNPTAFYLCASTSTLRGEQYFGPGTRLTVT.

The chain employs TRBV4-2 and TRBJ1-4; D is perhaps TRBD1 (5 bases). The germline V gene has CDR1 LGHNA and CDR2 YNFKEQ. V lost 4 bases and J 8 bases, leaving 14 bases between the germline ends. CDR3 size: 14 residues. The CDR3 here is CASSPGTNVEKLFF. DNA for the CDR3: TGTGCCAGCAGCCCAGGGACCAATGTGGAAAAACTGTTTTTT.

The chain couples TRBV6-5 to TRBJ1-2, with D possibly being TRBD1 (6 bases). The V end was cut by 5 bases, the J end by 6 bases, with 19 bases between. The germline gives CDR1 MNHEY, CDR2 SVGAGI. CDR3 length: 15 amino acids. The CDR3 here is CASSPGGHPVNGYTF. In DNA, the CDR3 is TGTGCCAGCAGTCCGGGGGGACACCCAGTCAATGGCTACACCTTC.

CDR3 loop: CASSPGQAHTGELFF. The CDR3 nucleotides read TGTGCCAGCAGCCCCGGACAGGCCCACACCGGGGAGCTGTTTTTT. The chain has TRBV28 and TRBJ2-2, with 7 bases aligning to TRBD1. CDR1 is MDHEN, CDR2 SYDVKM, per germline. The V segment lost 6 bases and the J segment 3 bases; nucleotides outside the gene matches: 7. There are 15 residues in the CDR3.

The chain is built from TRBV27 and TRBJ1-5, with a possible D match to TRBD1 (6 bases). In germline, CDR1 is MNHEY, CDR2 SMNVEV (reference sequence). Trimming removed 6 bases at V and 7 bases at J, with 19 bases between. The CDR3 spans 15 residues. CDR3 sequence reads: CASSLMAGAGQPQHF. The CDR3 DNA sequence: TGTGCCAGCAGCCTTATGGCGGGGGCTGGACAGCCCCAGCATTTT.

The chain couples TRBV7-3 to TRBJ2-1; D is unclear. There are 13 residues in the CDR3. Trimming removed 5 bases at V and 10 bases at J, with 15 bases between. CDR1 and CDR2 (germline): SGHTA, FQGTGA. The CDR3 DNA is TGTGCCAGCAGCCGAGGTCCTGCGAACGAGCAGTTCTTC. Protein: CASSRGPANEQFF.

This rearrangement joins TRBV6-6 to TRBJ1-2; 7 bases align to TRBD1. J was trimmed by 8 bases and V by 6 bases; bases with no gene match: 12. Looked up from germline, CDR1 is MNHNY and CDR2 is SVGAGI (reference sequence). This CDR3 is 14 amino acids long. The CDR3 protein is CASSQTGSTEGYTF. The CDR3 DNA follows: TGTGCCAGCAGCCAGACAGGGTCGACGGAGGGCTACACCTTC.

The chain uses TRBV9 and TRBJ2-3; either TRBD1 or TRBD2 may fit D (6 bases each). Germline loops: CDR1 SGDLS, CDR2 YYNGEE. The germline V and J ends were trimmed by 4 bases and 3 bases, with 15 bases remaining between them. The length of the CDR3 is 15 residues. The CDR3 nucleotides read TGTGCCAGCAGCCCTGGCGGGACACCAACAGATACGCAGTATTTT. It codes for CASSPGGTPTDTQYF.

The V call is TRBV5-1, the J call TRBJ2-7; possible D gene TRBD1, 6 bases. CDR1 and CDR2 from the germline V gene are SGHRS and YFSETQ. Trimming removed 0 bases at V and 2 bases at J, with 9 bases between. This CDR3 region has 14 residues. CDR3 bases: TGCGCCAGCAGCTTGGAGACAGGAGCCTACGAGCAGTACTTC. It encodes CASSLETGAYEQYF. Drawing the rest from reference TRBV5-1 and TRBJ2-7, the complete variable domain is KAGVTQTPRYLIKTRGQQVTLSCSPISGHRSVSWYQQTPGQGLQFLFEYFSETQRNKGNFPGRFSGRQFSNSRSEMNVSTLELGDSALYLCASSLETGAYEQYFGPGTRLTVT.

As concerns this clone: The same CDR3 arises from other DNA sequences in this sample as well. The J gene is TRBJ1-4, the V gene TRBV19; perhaps TRBD1 as D (5 bases). Trimming took 1 base from V and 10 from J, leaving 7 bases between them. This CDR3 is built from 12 residues. Germline values: CDR1 LNHDA, CDR2 SQIVND (reference sequence). In DNA, the CDR3 is TGTGCCAGTAGTATAGCGGGGGGAAAACTGTTTTTT. It specifies CASSIAGGKLFF.

The J gene is TRBJ2-2, the V gene TRBV9; D might be TRBD2 (5 bases). The V end lost 4 bases, the J end lost 7 bases, and 17 bases lay between the germline ends. CDR3 length: 15 amino acids. Germline V gene lookup returns CDR1 SGDLS and CDR2 YYNGEE. The CDR3 nucleotides are TGTGCCAGCAGCTTTAGCGTTTACGGCCACGGGGAGCTGTTTTTT. Its protein product is CASSFSVYGHGELFF.

The rearrangement joins TRBV27 to TRBJ2-3; D not resolved. CDR1 and CDR2 from the germline V gene are MNHEY and SMNVEV (reference sequence). The V gene lost 2 bases and the J gene lost 7 bases, with 7 bases spanning the gap. The CDR3 extends over 12 amino acids. The CDR3 nucleotides read TGTGCCAGCAGTTTACCACCTCATACGCAGTATTTT. It specifies CASSLPPHTQYF.

The chain employs TRBV28 and TRBJ2-4; a weak D match, TRBD2 (5 bases). The CDR3 extends over 13 amino acids. V dropped 7 bases and J dropped 15 bases, with 22 bases sitting between them. Germline V gene lookup returns CDR1 MDHEN and CDR2 SYDVKM. CDR3 sequence reads: CASNGPGLVFRYF. The CDR3 DNA sequence: TGTGCCAGCAACGGACCGGGGTTGGTGTTTCGGTACTTC.

V gene TRBV11-1 combines with J gene TRBJ2-1; 11 bases are shared with TRBD2. Germline CDR1 SGHAT, CDR2 FQDESV (reference sequence). The V segment lost 0 bases and the J segment 8 bases; nucleotides outside the gene matches: 6. The CDR3 loop spans 16 amino acids. The CDR3 spells CASSLALAGGFDEQFF. In DNA, the CDR3 is TGTGCCAGCAGCTTAGCCCTAGCGGGAGGTTTCGATGAGCAGTTCTTC.

This sequence joins TRBV19 and TRBJ1-2; TRBD1 matches at 9 bases. Losses at the gene ends were 6 bases for V and 0 bases for J; bases not matched to a gene: 5. Germline V gives CDR1 LNHDA, CDR2 SQIVND (reference sequence). The CDR3 is 15 amino acids. Written as DNA, the CDR3 is TGTGCCAGTAGAGACAGGGGGATCGCTAACTATGGCTACACCTTC. Its protein is CASRDRGIANYGYTF.

The rearrangement uses TRBV5-1 and TRBJ1-1; a weak D match, TRBD1 (6 bases). This CDR3 comprises 15 residues. From germline, CDR1 is SGHRS and CDR2 YFSETQ. The V and J ends lost 6 bases and 4 bases respectively, with 19 bases between them. In DNA form, the CDR3 reads TGCGCCAGCAACCTTTTGGGGGGCGAGGGCACTGAAGCTTTCTTT. Translating it yields CASNLLGGEGTEAFF.

The chain is built from TRBV19 and TRBJ1-2, with no clear D. CDR1 is LNHDA, CDR2 SQIVND, per germline (reference sequence). The ends were cut back, 5 bases at V and 4 bases at J, with 11 bases in the middle. This CDR3 is built from 13 residues. The CDR3: CASSRARIYGYTF. CDR3 DNA sequence: TGTGCCAGTAGTCGGGCCAGGATCTATGGCTACACCTTC.